This T cell receptor beta chain was identified in a study of CD4+ T cells in melanoma. General study points: In melanoma, neoantigen-specific CD4+ T cells reportedly differed in differentiation state. A reported correlation linked neoantigen-specific CD4+ T cells to CD8+, macrophage and B cell function.

Data came from immunoSEQ multiplex PCR; TCRdb stores just in-frame clones and leaves some out. The sample comprises about 10,000 clones, around 67% of which are singletons, and roughly 9.6% rests with the top ten. The sample holds a few counts of this clone. The antigen is unknown. The CDR3 length is 14 residues. Germline assignment: CDR1 SGHVS and CDR2 FQNEAQ. Trimming left V 5 bases short and J 0 bases short, with 10 bases between. The rearrangement links TRBV7-8 to TRBJ1-1; no reliable D call. Input material: cells from a culture (not recorded whether cultured in vitro). The source is a human donor with melanoma. CDR3: CASSPGVLNTEAFF. DNA of the CDR3: TGTGCCAGCAGCCCCGGTGTACTGAACACTGAAGCTTTCTTT.